This TCR beta chain was identified during a study of blood T cell repertoires in COVID-19 (dated by TCRdb to 2019 to 2021). Some background on the complete study: The collaborator samples originated in the United States, Italy and Spain and spanned the acute and convalescent phases of COVID-19. The repertoires were released in a freely available public database meant as a resource for research on the immune response to SARS-CoV-2. Samples were obtained from the ongoing ImmuneRACE study (first 160 participants) and from over 1,000 subjects provided by 6 global collaborators. The dataset comprised deeply sampled blood TCRbeta repertoires from subjects exposed to, actively infected with, or recovered from COVID-19. The prospective study material was composed of cDNA or gDNA derived from T cells, B-cell-depleted T cells, or PBMCs. Sample metadata almost always included a de-identified subject ID, COVID-19 status, age in years and sex. HLA class I and class II types, where available, came from metadata supplied by the sample provider rather than from assay-based typing.

As regards this clone: Its antigen specificity is not known. No base quality information exists; no much larger clone differs at one position.

Compared with germline, V lacks 8 bases and J lacks 3 bases; bases without a gene match: 11. There are 15 amino acids in the CDR3, from cysteine to phenylalanine inclusive. Just the 45-base CDR3 DNA is kept, in frame starting at base 1. CDR1 is given as MNHEY and CDR2 as SVGAGI, both from the germline V gene. Overall study results and their limits: The amount of clinical and demographic metadata varied by source and participant and was provided uncurated.

At one collaborating source in Seattle, patients were enrolled during active infection and were followed longitudinally through the course of disease. Whole blood was collected in K2EDTA tubes by collaborating institutions according to the institutions' own protocols. For TCRbeta analysis, collaborators shipped samples as frozen whole blood, isolated PBMCs, or DNA extracted from either of those sample types. The immunoSEQ Assay, a bias-controlled multiplex PCR, was used to amplify TCRbeta CDR3 regions from genomic DNA. The original pipeline was this. The number of nucleated cells in each sample was estimated from the amplification of reference gene primers within the assay. Sequence reads were collapsed and filtered to measure the absolute abundance of every unique TCRbeta CDR3 rearrangement. For each sample, productive Simpson clonality was calculated by taking the square root of Simpson's diversity index across productive rearrangements. The table was pulled from immuneACCESS by TCRdb, which kept in-frame rearrangements only. Such tables lose some clones; where checked, under half of the loss comes from unresolved V genes, and the rest has no known cause. Clone size and the V and J calls come from that table; the DNA yielded D and trimming. Across this sample there are hundreds of thousands of clones, with approximately 86% seen only once. Under 8.5% of the sample goes to the ten largest clones.

The sequenced material came from peripheral blood. The rearranged chain carries TRBV6-5 and TRBJ2-5, with 8 bases in between that match TRBD2. This TCR was sampled from a woman aged 55-69 years with COVID-19, enrolled during active disease. The CDR3 protein is CASCSGEAGKETQYF. The DNA sequence reads TGTGCCAGCTGTAGCGGGGAGGCTGGTAAAGAGACCCAGTACTTC.